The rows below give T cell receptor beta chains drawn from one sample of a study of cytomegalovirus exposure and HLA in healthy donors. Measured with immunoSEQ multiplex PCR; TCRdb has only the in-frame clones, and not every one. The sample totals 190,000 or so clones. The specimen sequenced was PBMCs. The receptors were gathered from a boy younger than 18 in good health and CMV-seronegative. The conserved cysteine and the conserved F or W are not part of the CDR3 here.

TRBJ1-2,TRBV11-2,ASSSLPSQGVNYGYT
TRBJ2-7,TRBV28,ASSSEYEQY
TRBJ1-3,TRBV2,ASSEIRVTYGNTIY
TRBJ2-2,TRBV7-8,ASSAKTGEVRTGELF
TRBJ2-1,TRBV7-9,ASSLSLAGMAYNEQF
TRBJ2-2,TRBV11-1,ASRILAGGTGELF
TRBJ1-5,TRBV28,ASLDRPFSGNQPQH
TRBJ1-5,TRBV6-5,ASSYSQPEQPQH
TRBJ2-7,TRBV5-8,ASSLRDRRYEQY
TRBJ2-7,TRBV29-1,SVEDLRGPHYEQY
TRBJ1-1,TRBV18,ASSLPRGRMNTEAF
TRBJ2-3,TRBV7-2,ASSLLAGGPKDTQY
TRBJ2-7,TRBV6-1,ASSEPAASSYEQY
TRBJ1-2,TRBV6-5,ASSRGGYGYT
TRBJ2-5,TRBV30,AWNAGSQETQY
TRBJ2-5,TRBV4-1,ASSQDSPGMTQETQY
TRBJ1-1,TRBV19,ASSIAVRGNIEAF
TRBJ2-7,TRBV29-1,SVGAGGGEQY
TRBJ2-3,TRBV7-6,ASSTGTGYTDTQY
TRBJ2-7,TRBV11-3,ASSLGAGGSYEQY
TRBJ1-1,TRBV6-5,ASSRPRDNHLKAF
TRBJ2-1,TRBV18,ASSPPRGGGNEQF
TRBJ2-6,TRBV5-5,ASSLTSRGRTGANVLT
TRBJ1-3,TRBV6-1,ASSESWQGGNTIY
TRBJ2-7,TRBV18,ASSPPQPKGSYEQY
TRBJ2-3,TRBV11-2,ASGQSRRNPSTDTQY
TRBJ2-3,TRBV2,ASKQGLGTDTQY
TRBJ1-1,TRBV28,ASSFSRGGTEAF
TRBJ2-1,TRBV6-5,ASSYNGRISYNEQF
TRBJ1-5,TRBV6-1,ASSEVRGLKGQPQH
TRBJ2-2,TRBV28,ASSDLDSSNTGELF
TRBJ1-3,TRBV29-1,SAEHRGAAGNTIY
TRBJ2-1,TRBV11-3,ASSGGQGEGNEQF
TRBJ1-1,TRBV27,ASSDGQGGDTEAF
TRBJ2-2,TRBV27,ASSKPYLAGAAGELF
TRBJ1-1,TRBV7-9,ASSLVLTGTEAF
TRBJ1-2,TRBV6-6,ASSTRDIYGYT
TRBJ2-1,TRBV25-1,ASSPPGFGYNEQF
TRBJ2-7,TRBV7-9,ASLGDIPYEQY
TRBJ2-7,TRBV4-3,ASSLRQGSSYEQY
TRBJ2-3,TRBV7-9,ASRKRAGGPSDTQY
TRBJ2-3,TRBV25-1,ASSEGGLAGLTDTQY
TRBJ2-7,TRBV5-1,ASSPTSTHEQY
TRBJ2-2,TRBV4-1,ASSHGTRGTGELF